The 2 T cell receptor beta chains given below trace back to one sample, sequenced in a study of graft-versus-host responses after intestinal transplantation. Sequenced by immunoSEQ multiplex PCR; TCRdb stores in-frame clones only, minus some. The sample includes 80,000 or so clones, 92% of them seen just once. This material consisted of PBMCs, taken 98 days after intestinal transplantation. Receptor source: a human patient who received an intestinal transplant, so some T cells may come from the graft donor.

J is TRBJ1-5 and V is TRBV27; D possibly corresponds to TRBD1 (5 bases). The CDR3 length is 16 residues. Germline loops: CDR1 MNHEY, CDR2 SMNVEV (reference sequence). V gave up 4 bases and J gave up 4 bases, with 17 bases separating them. The CDR3 is CASSYCREAQNQPQHF. The CDR3 DNA sequence: TGTGCCAGCAGTTACTGCAGGGAGGCACAGAATCAGCCCCAGCATTTT.

This chain joins TRBV6-1 and TRBJ1-1; D is ambiguous. V dropped 5 bases and J dropped 1 base, with 8 bases sitting between them. CDR1 and CDR2 (germline): MNHNS, SASEGT. This CDR3 region has 13 residues. CDR3 sequence reads: CASSKGGNTEAFF. The CDR3 DNA sequence: TGTGCCAGCAGTAAGGGAGGGAACACTGAAGCTTTCTTT.